Sequencing of this T cell receptor (beta chain) was carried out in a study of cytomegalovirus exposure and HLA in healthy donors. Study conclusions and caveats: Analyses of presence and absence presupposed an approximately uniform sequencing depth across donors.

Use of 60 Vbeta and 13 Jbeta primers characterized the PCR. The protocol was immunoSEQ multiplex PCR, while the TCRdb copy is restricted to in-frame clones and leaves out a portion. The sample holds about 110,000 clones, about four fifths seen once. Worth noting for this clone: The target antigen is unknown.

Trimming removed 0 bases from V and 3 bases from J, with 10 bases in between. CDR1 SGHTS and CDR2 YDEGEE come from the germline V gene. CDR3 size: 15 residues. J is TRBJ1-5 and V is TRBV5-8; no definite D call. The origin of this receptor is a man in his forties or fifties in good health and CMV-seronegative. The material sequenced was PBMCs. DNA of the CDR3: TGTGCCAGCAGCTTGGTCACGGTGAACAATCAGCCCCAGCATTTT. Translating it yields CASSLVTVNNQPQHF.